These T cell receptor beta chains were read from a single sample in a study of blood T cell repertoires in COVID-19. The assay was immunoSEQ multiplex PCR, and TCRdb's table has in-frame clones only and misses some. The data hold 250,000 to 350,000 clones, with about nine tenths observed a single time. The sequencing sample was made of peripheral blood. These TCRs come from a young man with active or convalescent COVID-19. Both conserved end residues are part of each CDR3. A D gene is named only where the DNA matches it firmly. Expanded clones are given a class, and other clones once, few, many or no size at all.

j_call | d_call | clone_size | v_call | cdr3_nt | cdr3_aa
TRBJ2-7 | - | - | TRBV12-5 | TGTGCTAGTGCCCCAGGTTCCGGACAGCTTGGGTTTGCCGAGCAGTACTTC | CASAPGSGQLGFAEQYF
TRBJ1-2 | - | - | TRBV7-2 | TGTGCCAGCAGCTTCGGTCTGGGAGCCTATGGCTACACCTTC | CASSFGLGAYGYTF
TRBJ1-4 | - | - | TRBV5-1 | TGCGCCAGCAGCTTGGCCGGCCGACAGAATAATGAAAAACTGTTTTTT | CASSLAGRQNNEKLFF
TRBJ1-5 | TRBD1 | many | TRBV10-3 | TGTGCCATCACCTGGACAGGGGAAGGCAATCAGCCCCAGCATTTT | CAITWTGEGNQPQHF
TRBJ2-7 | TRBD1 | - | TRBV13 | TGTGCCAGCAGCTTAGCGGACAGGGGGATGAACGAGCAGTACTTC | CASSLADRGMNEQYF
TRBJ1-6 | - | - | TRBV5-1 | TGCGCCAGCCCTGTCGAGGCCGTTCCCTATTCACCCCTCCACTTT | CASPVEAVPYSPLHF
TRBJ2-2 | TRBD1 | - | TRBV5-1 | TGCGCCAGCAGCCTCGGACAGGGCAACACCGGGGAGCTGTTTTTT | CASSLGQGNTGELFF
TRBJ1-5 | - | - | TRBV12-3/TRBV12-4 | TGTGCCAGCAGTCCAGGATTGGGTCAGCCCCAGCATTTT | CASSPGLGQPQHF
TRBJ1-1 | - | - | TRBV19 | TGTGCCAGTAAAACCGACAGTTTTGGCCCTGAAGCTTTCTTT | CASKTDSFGPEAFF
TRBJ1-1 | - | - | TRBV3-1/TRBV3-2 | TGTGCCAGCAGCCCCCGCATGGGGGCAATCGGCACTGAAGCTTTCTTT | CASSPRMGAIGTEAFF
TRBJ2-3 | TRBD1 | - | TRBV5-4 | TGTGCCAGCAGCCCGGACAGGGGGCTGACGACAGATACGCAGTATTTT | CASSPDRGLTTDTQYF
TRBJ2-2 | - | once | TRBV5-6 | TGTGCCAGCAGCTTGCAGGGGCACGGGGAGCTGTTTTTT | CASSLQGHGELFF
TRBJ2-5 | - | - | TRBV11-2 | TGTGCCAGCAGCCCACCATCACGGGTGGGAGAGACCCAGTACTTC | CASSPPSRVGETQYF
TRBJ2-2 | TRBD1 | - | TRBV29-1 | TGCAGCGTTGAAGCCCGGGGACAGGGGGGAACCGGGGAGCTGTTTTTT | CSVEARGQGGTGELFF
TRBJ2-1 | - | - | TRBV2 | TGTGCCAGCAGTGATTGGCGGAGCAGCTACAATGAGCAGTTCTTC | CASSDWRSSYNEQFF
TRBJ2-3 | - | - | TRBV19 | TGTGCCAGTAGCCCAGGGGGAGGAAGCACAGATACGCAGTATTTT | CASSPGGGSTDTQYF
TRBJ2-7 | - | - | TRBV18 | TGTGCCAGCTCACCAAGCGCCGGGACCTACGAGCAGTACTTC | CASSPSAGTYEQYF
TRBJ2-5 | - | - | TRBV27 | TGTGCCAGCAGTTTATTAGGAGTCGAGGAGACCCAGTACTTC | CASSLLGVEETQYF
TRBJ2-3 | - | - | TRBV14 | TGTGCCAGCAGCCAAGTGGCCACAGATACGCAGTATTTT | CASSQVATDTQYF
TRBJ2-2 | TRBD1 | - | TRBV6-1 | TGTGCCAGCAGGGAAGAGGAGGGACAGGGATCCGGGGAGCTGTTTTTT | CASREEEGQGSGELFF
TRBJ1-1 | - | - | TRBV19 | TGTGCCAGTAGTATACGGCGGGGGGAAGCTTTCTTT | CASSIRRGEAFF
TRBJ2-3 | - | - | TRBV2 | TGTGCCAGCCAGGGGAGGGAGGGGGGTGATACGCAGTATTTT | CASQGREGGDTQYF
TRBJ1-1 | - | few | TRBV5-1 | TGCGCCAGCAGCTTATTATCTAATGGAGCTGAAGCTTTCTTT | CASSLLSNGAEAFF
TRBJ1-5 | - | - | TRBV28 | TGTGCCAGCAGTCGTCATAGAGTACCTAATCAGCCCCAGCATTTT | CASSRHRVPNQPQHF
TRBJ2-7 | TRBD2 | - | TRBV7-9 | TGTGCCAGCAGCTTAGCGTTGGGACTAGCAAGCTACGAGCAGTACTTC | CASSLALGLASYEQYF
TRBJ1-6 | TRBD1 | - | TRBV11-2 | TGTGCCAGCAGCCTCCGGACAGGGGGAAATTCACCCCTCCACTTT | CASSLRTGGNSPLHF
TRBJ1-4 | - | - | TRBV19 | TGTGCCAGTAGTATCAAAGAAAAACTGTTTTTT | CASSIKEKLFF
TRBJ2-7 | - | - | TRBV7-6 | TGTGCCAGCAGCCCAAGAGGACTCCTGGAGAGCGAGCAGTACTTC | CASSPRGLLESEQYF
TRBJ1-3 | TRBD1 | once | TRBV18 | TGTGCCAGCTCACAGATACCGGGACAGGCCAGCTCTGGAAACACCATATATTTT | CASSQIPGQASSGNTIYF
TRBJ1-1 | - | - | TRBV27 | TGTGCCAGCAGTTTAGGGCAAGTTAACACTGAAGCTTTCTTT | CASSLGQVNTEAFF
TRBJ2-7 | TRBD2 | - | TRBV20-1 | TGCAGTGCTAGTCCCGGGACTAGCGAACTCTACGAGCAGTACTTC | CSASPGTSELYEQYF
TRBJ1-2 | - | - | TRBV4-1 | TGCGCCAGCAGCCAAGCATCCAAAAACTATGGCTACACCTTC | CASSQASKNYGYTF
TRBJ1-1 | - | - | TRBV7-6 | TGTGCCAGCAGCTTAGTTCTTTCGAACACTGAAGCTTTCTTT | CASSLVLSNTEAFF
TRBJ1-5 | - | - | TRBV21-1 | TGTGCCAGCAGCAATTATTGGGAGGATAGCAATCAGCCCCAGCATTTT | CASSNYWEDSNQPQHF
TRBJ1-5 | - | once | TRBV7-2 | TGTGCCAGCAGGGGAGGGGGGATTGTTAGCAATCAGCCCCAGCATTTT | CASRGGGIVSNQPQHF
TRBJ2-2 | - | - | TRBV6-5 | TGTGCCAGCAGGGGGACAAACACCGGGGAGCTGTTTTTT | CASRGTNTGELFF
TRBJ2-7 | TRBD1 | - | TRBV5-5 | TGTGCCAGCAGTTTCCACAGGGGGCAAAGAGGGGAGCAGTACTTC | CASSFHRGQRGEQYF
TRBJ2-3 | - | - | TRBV9 | TGTGCCAGCAGCGAGGACTCCCCAGATACGCAGTATTTT | CASSEDSPDTQYF
TRBJ2-3 | - | - | TRBV28 | TGTGCCAGCAGTTTACTCCGGGCAGGGGGCACAGATACGCAGTATTTT | CASSLLRAGGTDTQYF
TRBJ2-7 | - | - | TRBV19 | TGTGCCAGTAGGGGGACTGGATCCTACGAGCAGTACTTC | CASRGTGSYEQYF
TRBJ2-3 | - | - | TRBV28 | TGTGCCAGCAGTTTTTATAATCCCCCAGATACGCAGTATTTT | CASSFYNPPDTQYF
TRBJ2-3 | - | - | TRBV15 | TGTGCCACCAGCACCGCTGATACAGGGCGCGGTACGCAGTATTTT | CATSTADTGRGTQYF
TRBJ1-1 | - | once | TRBV27 | TGTGCCAGCAGTTTAAATTTAGAGAACACTGAAGCTTTCTTT | CASSLNLENTEAFF
TRBJ2-2 | TRBD1 | few | TRBV13 | TGTGCCAGCAGCCATGGGGACAGGGGTAACACCGGGGAGCTGTTTTTT | CASSHGDRGNTGELFF
TRBJ1-4 | - | - | TRBV11-2 | TGTGCCAGCAGCTTAGTAGGGAGGGTGCGGGAAAAACTGTTTTTT | CASSLVGRVREKLFF
TRBJ2-5 | - | once | TRBV18 | TGTGCCAGCTCGCCGGACAGAGAGACCCAGTACTTC | CASSPDRETQYF
TRBJ1-5 | TRBD1 | - | TRBV7-9 | TGTGCCAGCAGCTCGGGACAGGGCAATCAGCCCCAGCATTTT | CASSSGQGNQPQHF
TRBJ1-5 | - | - | TRBV7-2 | TGTGCCAGCAGCTTAATAGGAGATCAGCCCCAGCATTTT | CASSLIGDQPQHF
TRBJ1-6 | - | once | TRBV28 | TGTGCCAGCAGTCTTTACAGGGCGAAGAATTCACCCCTCCACTTT | CASSLYRAKNSPLHF
TRBJ2-5 | - | once | TRBV18 | TGTGCCAGCTCACCCAGAGGGGAGACCCAGTACTTC | CASSPRGETQYF
TRBJ1-1 | - | few | TRBV7-2 | TGTGCCAGCAGCTTTGCGGGGGGCCGTGAAGCTTTCTTT | CASSFAGGREAFF
TRBJ2-7 | TRBD2 | - | TRBV7-2 | TGTGCCAGCGGCCACGGACTAGCGGGCCTAACTTCCCCCTACGAGCAGTACTTC | CASGHGLAGLTSPYEQYF
TRBJ2-2 | TRBD2 | - | TRBV29-1 | TGCAGCGTTGAGGGACTAGCGGGAGTTGGAGCCGGGGAGCTGTTTTTT | CSVEGLAGVGAGELFF
TRBJ2-5 | TRBD2 | - | TRBV4-1 | TGCGCCAGCAGCCTAGGACTAGCGGGGTGGGAGACCCAGTACTTC | CASSLGLAGWETQYF